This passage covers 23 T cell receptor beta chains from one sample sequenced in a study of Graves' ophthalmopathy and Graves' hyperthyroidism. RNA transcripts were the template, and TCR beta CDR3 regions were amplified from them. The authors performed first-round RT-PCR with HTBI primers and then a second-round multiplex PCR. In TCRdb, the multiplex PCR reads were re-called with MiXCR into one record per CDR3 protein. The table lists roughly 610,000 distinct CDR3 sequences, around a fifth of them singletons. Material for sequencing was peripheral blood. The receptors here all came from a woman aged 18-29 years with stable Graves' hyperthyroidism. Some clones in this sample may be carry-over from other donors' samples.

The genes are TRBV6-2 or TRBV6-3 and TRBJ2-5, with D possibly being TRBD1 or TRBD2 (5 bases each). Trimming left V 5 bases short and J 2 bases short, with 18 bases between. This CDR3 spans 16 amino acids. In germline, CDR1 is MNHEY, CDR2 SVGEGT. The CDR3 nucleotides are TGTGCCAGCAGTCCAACCCGGGACCCATGGCAAGAGACCCAGTACTTC. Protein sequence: CASSPTRDPWQETQYF.

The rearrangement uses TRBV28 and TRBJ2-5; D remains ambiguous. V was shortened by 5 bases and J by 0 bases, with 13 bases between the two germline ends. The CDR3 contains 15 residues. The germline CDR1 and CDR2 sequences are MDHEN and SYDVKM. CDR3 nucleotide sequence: TGTGCCAGCAGTATCGTCCCAGCGTACCAAGAGACCCAGTACTTC. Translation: CASSIVPAYQETQYF.

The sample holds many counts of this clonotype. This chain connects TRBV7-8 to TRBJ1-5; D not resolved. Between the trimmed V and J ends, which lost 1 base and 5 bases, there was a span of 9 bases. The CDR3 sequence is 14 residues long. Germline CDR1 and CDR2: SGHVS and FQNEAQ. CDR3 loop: CASSLVASYQPQHF. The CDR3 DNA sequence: TGTGCCAGCAGCTTAGTGGCCAGCTATCAGCCCCAGCATTTT.

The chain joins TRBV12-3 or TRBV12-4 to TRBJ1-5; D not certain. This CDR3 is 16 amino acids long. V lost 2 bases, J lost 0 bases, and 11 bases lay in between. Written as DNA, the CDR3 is TGTGCCAGCAGTTTAACGGTGAGGGATAGCAATCAGCCCCAGCATTTT. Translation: CASSLTVRDSNQPQHF.

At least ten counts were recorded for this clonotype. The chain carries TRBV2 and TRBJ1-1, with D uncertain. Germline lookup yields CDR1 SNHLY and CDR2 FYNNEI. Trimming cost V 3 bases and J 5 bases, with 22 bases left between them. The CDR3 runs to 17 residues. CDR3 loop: CASSDNSLNLEKTEAFF. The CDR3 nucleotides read TGTGCCAGCAGTGATAACAGCCTGAACCTAGAGAAGACTGAAGCTTTCTTT.

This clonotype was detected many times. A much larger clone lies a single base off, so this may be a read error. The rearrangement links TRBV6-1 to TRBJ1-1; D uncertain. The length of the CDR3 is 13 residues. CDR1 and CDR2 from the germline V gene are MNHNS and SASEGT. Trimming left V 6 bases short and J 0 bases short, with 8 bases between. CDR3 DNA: TGTGCCAGCAGGTTCGGGTTGAACACTGAAGCTTTCTTT. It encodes CASRFGLNTEAFF.

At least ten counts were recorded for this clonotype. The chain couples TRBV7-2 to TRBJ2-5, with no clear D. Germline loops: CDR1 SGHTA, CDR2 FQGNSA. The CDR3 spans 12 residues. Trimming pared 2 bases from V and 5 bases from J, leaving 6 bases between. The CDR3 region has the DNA TGTGCCAGCAGCTTACTGGCGGAGACCCAGTACTTC. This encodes CASSLLAETQYF. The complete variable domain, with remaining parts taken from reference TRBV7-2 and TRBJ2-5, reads GAGVSQSPSNKVTEKGKDVELRCDPISGHTALYWYRQSLGQGLEFLIYFQGNSAPDKSGLPSDRFSAERTGGSVSTLTIQRTQQEDSAVYLCASSLLAETQYFGPGTRLLVL.

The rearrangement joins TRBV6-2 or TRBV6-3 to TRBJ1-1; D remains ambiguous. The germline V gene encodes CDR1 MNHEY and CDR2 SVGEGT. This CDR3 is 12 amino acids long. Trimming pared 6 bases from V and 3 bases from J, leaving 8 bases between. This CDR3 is CASRGRHTEAFF. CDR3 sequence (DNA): TGTGCCAGCAGAGGCAGGCACACTGAAGCTTTCTTT.

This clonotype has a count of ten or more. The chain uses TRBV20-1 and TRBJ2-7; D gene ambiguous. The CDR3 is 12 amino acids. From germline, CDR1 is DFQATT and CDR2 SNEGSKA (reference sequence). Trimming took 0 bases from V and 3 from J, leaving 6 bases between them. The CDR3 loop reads CSARDGLYEQYF. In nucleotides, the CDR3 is TGCAGTGCTAGAGATGGGCTCTACGAGCAGTACTTC.

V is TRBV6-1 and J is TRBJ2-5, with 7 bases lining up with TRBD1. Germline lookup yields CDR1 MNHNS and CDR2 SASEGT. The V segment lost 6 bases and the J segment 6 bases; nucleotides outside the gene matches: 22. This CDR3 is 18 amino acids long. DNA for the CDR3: TGTGCCAGCAGCGCTTGGACAGGCTTTATTAATCGCTTGAAGACCCAGTACTTC. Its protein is CASSAWTGFINRLKTQYF.

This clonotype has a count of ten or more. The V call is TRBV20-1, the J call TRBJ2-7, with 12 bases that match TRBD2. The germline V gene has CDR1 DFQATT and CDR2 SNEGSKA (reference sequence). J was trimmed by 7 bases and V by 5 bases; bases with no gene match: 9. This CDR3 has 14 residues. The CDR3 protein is CSAPETSGGYEQYF. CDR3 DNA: TGCAGTGCTCCCGAGACTAGCGGGGGATATGAGCAGTACTTC.

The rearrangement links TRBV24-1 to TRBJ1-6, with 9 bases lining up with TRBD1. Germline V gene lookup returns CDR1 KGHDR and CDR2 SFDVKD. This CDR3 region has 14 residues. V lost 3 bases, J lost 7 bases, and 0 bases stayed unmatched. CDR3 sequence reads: CATSDGQGNSPLHF. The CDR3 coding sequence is TGTGCCACCAGTGATGGACAGGGGAATTCACCCCTCCACTTT.

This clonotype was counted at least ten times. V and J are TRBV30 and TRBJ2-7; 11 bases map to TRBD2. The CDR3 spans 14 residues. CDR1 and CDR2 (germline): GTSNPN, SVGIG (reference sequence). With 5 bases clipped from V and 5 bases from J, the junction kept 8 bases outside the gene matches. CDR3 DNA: TGTGCCTGGGGAGATAGCGGGAGGGCCCACGAGCAGTACTTC. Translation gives CAWGDSGRAHEQYF.

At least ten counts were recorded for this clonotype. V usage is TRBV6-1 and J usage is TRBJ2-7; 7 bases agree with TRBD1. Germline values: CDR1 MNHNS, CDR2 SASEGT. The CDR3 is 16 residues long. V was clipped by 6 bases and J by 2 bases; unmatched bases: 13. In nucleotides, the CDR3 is TGTGCCAGCAGCGCCATACCTCGGGACAGCCCCTACGAGCAGTACTTC. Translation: CASSAIPRDSPYEQYF.

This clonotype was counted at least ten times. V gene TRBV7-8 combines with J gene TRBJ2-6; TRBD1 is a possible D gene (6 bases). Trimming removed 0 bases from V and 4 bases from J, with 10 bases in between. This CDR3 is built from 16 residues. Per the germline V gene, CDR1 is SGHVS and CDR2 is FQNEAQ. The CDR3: CASSLAGQTGANVLTF. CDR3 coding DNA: TGTGCCAGCAGCTTAGCCGGACAGACCGGGGCCAACGTCCTGACTTTC.

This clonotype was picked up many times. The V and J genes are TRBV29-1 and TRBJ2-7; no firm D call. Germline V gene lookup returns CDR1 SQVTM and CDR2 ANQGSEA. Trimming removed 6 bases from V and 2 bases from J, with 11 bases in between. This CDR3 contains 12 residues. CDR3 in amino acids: CSVHTSAYEQYF. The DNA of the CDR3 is TGCAGCGTACATACATCGGCCTACGAGCAGTACTTC.

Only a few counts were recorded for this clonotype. The CDR3 protein is CASSLTWGDYEQYF. CDR3 DNA sequence: TGCGCCAGCAGCTTAACTTGGGGGGACTACGAGCAGTACTTC. The chain combines TRBV5-1 with TRBJ2-7, with a possible D match to TRBD2 (6 bases). Germline V gene data show CDR1 as SGHRS and CDR2 as YFSETQ. Trimming removed 2 bases at V and 3 bases at J, with 12 bases between. This CDR3 contains 14 residues.

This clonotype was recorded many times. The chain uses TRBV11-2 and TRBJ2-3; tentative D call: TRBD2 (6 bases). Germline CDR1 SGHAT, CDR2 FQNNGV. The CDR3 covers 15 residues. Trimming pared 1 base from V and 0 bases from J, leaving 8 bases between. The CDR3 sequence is CASSLVGTSTDTQYF. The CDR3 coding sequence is TGTGCCAGCAGCTTAGTCGGGACTAGCACAGATACGCAGTATTTT.

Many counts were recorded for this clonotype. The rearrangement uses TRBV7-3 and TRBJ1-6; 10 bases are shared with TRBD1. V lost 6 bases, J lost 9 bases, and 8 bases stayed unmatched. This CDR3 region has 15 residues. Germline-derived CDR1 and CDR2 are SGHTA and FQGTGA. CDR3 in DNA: TGTGCCAGCAGTCGACAGGGGGCATGGGGTTCACCCCTCCACTTT. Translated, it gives CASSRQGAWGSPLHF.

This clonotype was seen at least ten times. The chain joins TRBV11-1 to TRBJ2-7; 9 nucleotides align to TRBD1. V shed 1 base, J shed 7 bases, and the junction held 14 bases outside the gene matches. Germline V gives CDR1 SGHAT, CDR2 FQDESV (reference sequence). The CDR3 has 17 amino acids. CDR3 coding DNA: TGTGCCAGCAGCTTAGTTTTGTTGGGACAGGGTCTAGGGGAGCAGTACTTC. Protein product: CASSLVLLGQGLGEQYF.

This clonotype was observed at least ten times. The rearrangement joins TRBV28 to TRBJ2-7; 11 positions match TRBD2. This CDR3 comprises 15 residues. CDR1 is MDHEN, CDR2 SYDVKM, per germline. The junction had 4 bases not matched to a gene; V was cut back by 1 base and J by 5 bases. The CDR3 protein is CASSLSLAGVDEQYF. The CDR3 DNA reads TGTGCCAGCAGTTTATCACTAGCGGGAGTCGACGAGCAGTACTTC.

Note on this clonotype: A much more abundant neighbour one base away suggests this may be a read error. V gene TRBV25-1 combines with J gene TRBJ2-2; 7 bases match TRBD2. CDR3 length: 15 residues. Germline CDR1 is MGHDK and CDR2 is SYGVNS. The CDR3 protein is CASSEFRRETGELCF. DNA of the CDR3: TGTGCCAGCAGTGAATTTAGGCGGGAGACCGGGGAGCTGTGTTTT. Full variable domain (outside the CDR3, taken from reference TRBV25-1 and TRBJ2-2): EADIYQTPRYLVIGTGKKITLECSQTMGHDKMYWYQQDPGMELHLIHYSYGVNSTEKGDLSSESTVSRIRTEHFPLTLESARPSHTSQYLCASSEFRRETGELCFGEGSRLTVL.

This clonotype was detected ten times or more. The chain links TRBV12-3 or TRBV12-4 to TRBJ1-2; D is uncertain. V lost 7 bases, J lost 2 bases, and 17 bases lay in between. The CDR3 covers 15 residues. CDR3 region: CASNPSGKGNYGYTF. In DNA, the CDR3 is TGTGCCAGCAATCCCTCTGGCAAGGGAAACTATGGCTACACCTTC.